Listed below are T cell receptor beta chains from one sample, sequenced in a study of response to subunit inactivated influenza vaccine. Using its own MiXCR run on the RT-PCR reads, TCRdb lists one record per CDR3 protein. The repertoire holds under 800,000 distinct CDR3 sequences, with approximately 15% as singletons. This specimen was PBMCs from blood, taken 14 to 15 days before vaccination. The receptors shown here come from a man aged 50-59 years who received an inactivated influenza vaccine. The CDR3 runs from the conserved cysteine through the conserved F or W. Each record gives: V gene, D gene, clone size, J gene, CDR3 DNA, CDR3 protein. A D gene is named only where the DNA matches it firmly. For some rows the clone size is stated as once, few or many, or as a class when expanded; others skip it.

V gene: TRBV6-1; D gene: .; clone size: .; J gene: TRBJ2-1; CDR3 DNA: TGTGCCAACAGCCTCGGCCCGAGCTCCTACAATGAGCAGTTCTTC; CDR3 protein: CANSLGPSSYNEQFF
V gene: TRBV12-3/TRBV12-4; D gene: TRBD2; clone size: many; J gene: TRBJ2-7; CDR3 DNA: TGTGCCAGCAGTTTAGATACTAGCGACGAGCAGTACTTC; CDR3 protein: CASSLDTSDEQYF
V gene: TRBV29-1; D gene: .; clone size: .; J gene: TRBJ1-1; CDR3 DNA: TGCAGCGTAAAGACATCCTCGGGCGGTGAAGCTTTCTTT; CDR3 protein: CSVKTSSGGEAFF
V gene: TRBV28; D gene: .; clone size: few; J gene: TRBJ2-7; CDR3 DNA: TGTGCCAGCAGTTTTAATGGAAGGGGTCGCGAGCAGTACTTC; CDR3 protein: CASSFNGRGREQYF
V gene: TRBV20-1; D gene: TRBD2; clone size: .; J gene: TRBJ2-3; CDR3 DNA: TGCAGTGCTAGAGTGTCAGCGGGAGGACTAGATACGCAGTATTTT; CDR3 protein: CSARVSAGGLDTQYF
V gene: TRBV6-2/TRBV6-3; D gene: TRBD2; clone size: few; J gene: TRBJ2-5; CDR3 DNA: TGTGCCAGCAGAGCGAGCGGGGGAGAGACCCAGTACTTC; CDR3 protein: CASRASGGETQYF
V gene: TRBV28; D gene: .; clone size: few; J gene: TRBJ1-2; CDR3 DNA: TGTGCCAGCAGTTTCTCGGACACGGCCTCTTATGGCTACACCTTC; CDR3 protein: CASSFSDTASYGYTF
V gene: TRBV11-1; D gene: TRBD1; clone size: few; J gene: TRBJ2-1; CDR3 DNA: TGTGCCAGTACAGGGGTTAGGAATGAGCAGTTCTTC; CDR3 protein: CASTGVRNEQFF
V gene: TRBV15; D gene: TRBD1; clone size: few; J gene: TRBJ2-7; CDR3 DNA: TGTGCCACCAGTTTGGAGAGGGGGCGAAGCGTCGAGCAGTACTTC; CDR3 protein: CATSLERGRSVEQYF
V gene: TRBV10-3; D gene: TRBD1; clone size: few; J gene: TRBJ2-6; CDR3 DNA: TGTGCCATCAGGGCTGGACAGGGGGCCGGGGCCAACGTCCTGACTTTC; CDR3 protein: CAIRAGQGAGANVLTF
V gene: TRBV7-9; D gene: TRBD1; clone size: .; J gene: TRBJ1-2; CDR3 DNA: TGTGCCAGCGGCTTAGTGGGACAGAGAGCTTACTATGGCTACACCTTC; CDR3 protein: CASGLVGQRAYYGYTF
V gene: TRBV20-1; D gene: .; clone size: few; J gene: TRBJ1-1; CDR3 DNA: TGCAGTGCTAGAGATGAGAAGAACACTGAAGCTTTCTTT; CDR3 protein: CSARDEKNTEAFF
V gene: TRBV11-2; D gene: .; clone size: .; J gene: TRBJ1-4; CDR3 DNA: TGTGCCAGCAGCTGGGAGGGAGGAAAACTGTTTTTT; CDR3 protein: CASSWEGGKLFF
V gene: TRBV5-4; D gene: .; clone size: few; J gene: TRBJ2-6; CDR3 DNA: TGTGCCAGCAGTGAGAGGACTGGGGCCAACGTCCTGACTTTC; CDR3 protein: CASSERTGANVLTF
V gene: TRBV7-2; D gene: TRBD1; clone size: few; J gene: TRBJ1-3; CDR3 DNA: TGTGCCAGCAGCCCCCAAGGGACAGGGGGCAACACCATATATTTT; CDR3 protein: CASSPQGTGGNTIYF
V gene: TRBV12-3/TRBV12-4; D gene: .; clone size: .; J gene: TRBJ1-6; CDR3 DNA: TGTGCCAGCAGAGGGGTTTTTTATAATTCACCCCTCCACTTT; CDR3 protein: CASRGVFYNSPLHF
V gene: TRBV15; D gene: .; clone size: .; J gene: TRBJ1-3; CDR3 DNA: TGTGCCACCAGTAGGGACACGGTGCCCTCTGGAAACACCATATATTTT; CDR3 protein: CATSRDTVPSGNTIYF
V gene: TRBV25-1; D gene: TRBD2; clone size: few; J gene: TRBJ2-3; CDR3 DNA: TGTGCCAGCAGTGGAGTCACCGGGACTAGCGGGAGGTACACAGATACGCAGTATTTT; CDR3 protein: CASSGVTGTSGRYTDTQYF
V gene: TRBV7-2; D gene: .; clone size: many; J gene: TRBJ1-4; CDR3 DNA: TGTGCCAGCAGCTTAGGAGGGGTTCTTAATGAAAAACTGTTTTTT; CDR3 protein: CASSLGGVLNEKLFF
V gene: TRBV20-1; D gene: .; clone size: .; J gene: TRBJ1-1; CDR3 DNA: TGCAGTGCTAATAGGAACAGGTTGGGAGCTTTCTTT; CDR3 protein: CSANRNRLGAFF
V gene: TRBV24-1; D gene: TRBD2; clone size: few; J gene: TRBJ2-3; CDR3 DNA: TGTGCCACCAGTGATTGGCGACTAGCGGGAGGATCGGATACGCAGTATTTT; CDR3 protein: CATSDWRLAGGSDTQYF
V gene: TRBV4-3; D gene: .; clone size: .; J gene: TRBJ2-1; CDR3 DNA: TGCGCCAGCAGCCAATCTACTCCCCGAGGGGGGTATTCCTACAATGAGCAGTTCTTC; CDR3 protein: CASSQSTPRGGYSYNEQFF
V gene: TRBV4-1; D gene: .; clone size: .; J gene: TRBJ2-7; CDR3 DNA: TGCGCCAGCAGCCCCCATGGGGGTTACGAGCAGTACTTC; CDR3 protein: CASSPHGGYEQYF
V gene: TRBV29-1; D gene: .; clone size: few; J gene: TRBJ1-1; CDR3 DNA: TGCAGCGTTGTTTACTCTAGGGGGACTGAAGCTTTCTTT; CDR3 protein: CSVVYSRGTEAFF
V gene: TRBV29-1; D gene: .; clone size: few; J gene: TRBJ2-6; CDR3 DNA: TGCAGCGTTCGACGGTCCTCTGGGGCCAACGTCCTGACTTTC; CDR3 protein: CSVRRSSGANVLTF